The clone carrying this T cell receptor (beta chain) was recorded at least ten times. Antigen specificity is unknown. This sample stems from a study of early T cells in non-severe SARS-CoV-2 infection. Study overall: Chains were unpaired, as sequencing was done on bulk RNA from unsorted whole blood. Overall study results and limits: VDJdb matching favored anti-spike CD8 responses, missing private and CD4 specificities.

Unique molecular identifiers were added to individual cDNA molecules. TCRdb called the 5' RACE reads again in MiXCR, with one record for every CDR3 protein. The sample yields 30,000 to 40,000 distinct CDR3 sequences, 5.8% seen once. This CDR3 region has 14 residues. Trimming took 6 bases from V and 7 from J, leaving 19 bases between them. Germline loops: CDR1 MDHEN, CDR2 SYDVKM. The sequenced material came from whole blood. The source is an adult who was a healthcare worker with PCR-confirmed SARS-CoV-2 infection or an uninfected control (not recorded which). The chain combines TRBV28 with TRBJ2-7; perhaps TRBD2 as D (6 bases). The CDR3 is CASRDGGTPSEQYF. CDR3 bases: TGTGCCAGCAGAGATGGAGGGACCCCGTCGGAGCAGTACTTC.